Each of the 29 T cell receptor beta chains below was sequenced from the same sample in a study of T-cell memory formation after mild COVID-19 (dated by TCRdb to about 2021). The library relied on 5' RACE. Instrument used: Illumina NovaSeq 6000. TCRdb trimmed the raw reads at Q25, called clones with MiXCR and kept productive beta chains. Identical CDR3 protein sequences are pooled into one entry, listed with their most common genes and DNA. The sample profile shows 280,000 or so distinct CDR3 sequences; roughly 18% of them were found once. The ten most abundant clones make up 20% to 25% of the sample. The sequenced sample was PBMCs or a T cell subset sorted from them (not recorded which). The receptor set was obtained from a man between 18 and 35 years old who had mild COVID-19 (a few samples of this study predate the infection). The sample titles of this study are shuffled in the database, so cell type and time point are left out; the donor was told from shared clones.

V is TRBV12-3 or TRBV12-4 and J is TRBJ1-1, with unresolved D. Trimming cost V 3 bases and J 4 bases, with 9 bases left between them. There are 13 residues in the CDR3. In nucleotides, the CDR3 is TGTGCCAGCAGTTTTAACGGTGGCACTGAAGCTTTCTTT. The encoded protein is CASSFNGGTEAFF.

J is TRBJ1-2 and V is TRBV9, with 8 bases matching TRBD1. After removal of 3 bases from V and 8 bases from J, the junction contained 12 bases not matched to a gene. This CDR3 spans 15 amino acids. Germline V lookup: CDR1 SGDLS, CDR2 YYNGEE. The CDR3 protein is CASSEPGTGLGGYTF. The CDR3, as DNA: TGTGCCAGCAGCGAGCCCGGGACAGGTCTTGGAGGCTACACCTTC.

The sample holds a few counts of this clonotype. CDR3 in amino acids: CASSGQWEPNQPQHF. CDR3 bases: TGTGCCAGCAGCGGACAATGGGAACCCAATCAGCCCCAGCATTTT. The gene calls are TRBV7-9 and TRBJ1-5; perhaps TRBD1 as D (5 bases). CDR1 SEHNR and CDR2 FQNEAQ come from the germline V gene (reference sequence). The CDR3 is 15 amino acids. V dropped 5 bases and J dropped 3 bases, with 14 bases sitting between them.

Only a few counts were recorded for this clonotype. The rearrangement uses TRBV6-5 and TRBJ1-2; D not certain. Germline V gene sequence: CDR1 MNHEY, CDR2 SVGAGI. Trimming took 0 bases from V and 2 from J, leaving 10 bases between them. The CDR3 spans 15 residues. The DNA for the CDR3 is TGTGCCAGCAGTTACTCCCCGGGAGGGAACTATGGCTACACCTTC. This encodes CASSYSPGGNYGYTF.

The gene calls are TRBV7-2 and TRBJ1-5; no firm D call. Between the trimmed V and J ends, which lost 1 base and 4 bases, there was a span of 11 bases. The CDR3 contains 15 residues. Per germline, CDR1 SGHTA and CDR2 FQGNSA. The CDR3 here is CASSLGGMVNQPQHF. The CDR3 DNA sequence: TGTGCCAGCAGCTTAGGAGGGATGGTAAATCAGCCCCAGCATTTT.

This chain links TRBV27 with TRBJ1-2, with 7 bases fitting TRBD1. V was clipped by 0 bases and J by 7 bases; unmatched bases: 8. The CDR3 has 15 residues. Germline CDR1 MNHEY, CDR2 SMNVEV (reference sequence). CDR3 coding DNA: TGTGCCAGCAGTTTATCGAGGACAGGAGGGCTTGGCTACACCTTC. Translated: CASSLSRTGGLGYTF.

V usage is TRBV9 and J usage is TRBJ2-2, with 8 bases matching TRBD1. Trimming at V came to 0 bases and at J to 7 bases, leaving 11 bases not matched to a gene. CDR1 and CDR2 from the germline V gene are SGDLS and YYNGEE. The CDR3 covers 17 residues. The CDR3 spells CASSVAPGGRRNGELFF. The CDR3 coding sequence is TGTGCCAGCAGCGTAGCGCCAGGGGGCCGCCGGAACGGGGAGCTGTTTTTT.

V and J are TRBV12-3 or TRBV12-4 and TRBJ2-3, with 11 positions matching TRBD2. After removal of 6 bases from V and 4 bases from J, the junction contained 6 bases not matched to a gene. The CDR3 loop spans 15 amino acids. The CDR3 DNA follows: TGTGCCAGCAGAATAGCGGGGGGGCCGGCAGATACGCAGTATTTT. Its translation: CASRIAGGPADTQYF.

The chain recombines TRBV7-2 with TRBJ2-3, with 7 nucleotides matching TRBD1. Germline trimming cut 5 bases from V and 8 bases from J; bases unmatched to any gene: 7. The CDR3 loop spans 13 amino acids. Looked up from germline, CDR1 is SGHTA and CDR2 is FQGNSA. The CDR3 region is CASSPRQGATQYF. CDR3 sequence (DNA): TGTGCCAGCAGCCCACGACAGGGAGCTACGCAGTATTTT.

This clonotype was counted a few times. V and J are TRBV2 and TRBJ2-5, with 13 bases fitting TRBD2. CDR1 is SNHLY and CDR2 is FYNNEI in the germline V gene. The CDR3 contains 14 residues. V lost 9 bases to trimming and J lost 3 bases; unmatched junction nucleotides: 4. The CDR3 sequence: CASKGTSGEETQYF. CDR3 nucleotide sequence: TGTGCCAGTAAGGGGACTAGCGGGGAAGAGACCCAGTACTTC.

This chain uses TRBV5-1 with TRBJ2-1, with 10 positions matching TRBD1. CDR3 length: 15 amino acids. Losses at the gene ends were 4 bases for V and 7 bases for J; bases not matched to a gene: 8. Per germline, CDR1 SGHRS and CDR2 YFSETQ. CDR3 bases: TGCGCCAGCAGCCAGCCGGGACAGGGGACTAATGAGCAGTTCTTC. Translated, it gives CASSQPGQGTNEQFF.

This clonotype showed up just a few times. This chain connects TRBV9 to TRBJ2-3; tentative D call: TRBD1 (6 bases). The CDR3 consists of 14 residues. In germline, CDR1 is SGDLS, CDR2 YYNGEE. Between the trimmed V and J ends, which lost 2 bases and 1 base, there was a span of 8 bases. This CDR3 reads CASSVRQGTDTQYF. Written as DNA, the CDR3 is TGTGCCAGCAGCGTTAGACAGGGCACAGATACGCAGTATTTT.

The chain recombines TRBV7-9 with TRBJ2-3; D remains unclear. The ends were cut back, 2 bases at V and 5 bases at J, with 8 bases in the middle. The CDR3 length is 13 residues. Germline V gives CDR1 SEHNR, CDR2 FQNEAQ (reference sequence). CDR3 nucleotide sequence: TGTGCCAGCAGCTTAAACGAGCGAGATACGCAGTATTTT. Protein: CASSLNERDTQYF.

The chain combines TRBV20-1 with TRBJ1-5; D unresolved. The V and J ends lost 0 bases and 5 bases respectively, with 8 bases between them. This CDR3 contains 13 residues. In germline, CDR1 is DFQATT, CDR2 SNEGSKA (reference sequence). The DNA for the CDR3 is TGCAGTGCTAGAGAGGAGGGAGATCAGCCCCAGCATTTT. Encoded protein: CSAREEGDQPQHF.

A few counts support this clonotype. The genes are TRBV9 and TRBJ2-1; TRBD2 aligns across 7 bases. There are 16 residues in the CDR3. Germline trimming cut 0 bases from V and 4 bases from J; bases unmatched to any gene: 7. Germline CDR1 SGDLS, CDR2 YYNGEE. This CDR3 is CASSVAGLAEYNEQFF. CDR3 nucleotides: TGTGCCAGCAGCGTAGCGGGCCTAGCGGAGTACAATGAGCAGTTCTTC.

CDR3 protein: CASSVAAQGIYEQYF. CDR3 bases: TGTGCCAGCAGCGTAGCAGCACAGGGGATTTACGAGCAGTACTTC. The chain joins TRBV9 to TRBJ2-7; 7 nucleotides align to TRBD1. The CDR3 is 15 residues long. V was clipped by 0 bases and J by 4 bases; unmatched bases: 7. Germline V gene lookup returns CDR1 SGDLS and CDR2 YYNGEE. Variable domain in full (rest from reference TRBV9 and TRBJ2-7): DSGVTQTPKHLITATGQRVTLRCSPRSGDLSVYWYQQSLDQGLQFLIQYYNGEERAKGNILERFSAQQFPDLHSELNLSSLELGDSALYFCASSVAAQGIYEQYFGPGTRLTVT.

The rearrangement links TRBV2 to TRBJ2-4; maybe TRBD2 (5 bases). There are 11 residues in the CDR3. The V gene's germline CDR1 is SNHLY and CDR2 FYNNEI. V was trimmed by 4 bases and J by 8 bases, leaving 6 bases between them. The CDR3 bases are TGTGCCAGCAGTGTGCGGGACATTCAGTACTTC. Translating it yields CASSVRDIQYF.

In its sample, this clonotype was seen a few times. V gene TRBV5-5 combines with J gene TRBJ2-3; D is perhaps TRBD1 (5 bases). CDR1 SGHKS and CDR2 YYEKEE come from the germline V gene (reference sequence). The CDR3 runs 15 residues. The germline V and J ends were trimmed by 3 bases and 6 bases, with 17 bases remaining between them. CDR3 sequence: CASSYYGALSDTQYF. The DNA of the CDR3 is TGTGCCAGCAGCTATTATGGGGCCCTATCGGATACGCAGTATTTT.

The CDR3 is CASSSAGTVGNTIYF. CDR3 nucleotides: TGCGCCAGCAGCTCAGCCGGGACAGTCGGAAACACCATATATTTT. The rearrangement joins TRBV5-1 to TRBJ1-3, with 7 positions matching TRBD1. The CDR3 sequence is 15 residues long. In germline, CDR1 is SGHRS, CDR2 YFSETQ. V dropped 3 bases and J dropped 4; count of bases not matched to a gene: 7.

This clonotype was seen repeatedly, ten times or more. The chain recombines TRBV20-1 with TRBJ2-3, with TRBD2 identical over 9 bases. The CDR3 extends over 12 amino acids. CDR1 DFQATT and CDR2 SNEGSKA come from the germline V gene (reference sequence). J was trimmed by 5 bases and V by 5 bases; bases with no gene match: 2. The CDR3 spells CSALTSGDTQYF. The CDR3 DNA reads as TGCAGTGCTTTGACTAGCGGAGATACGCAGTATTTT.

The table lists this clonotype with a few counts. CDR3 sequence (DNA): TGTGCCAGCAGCCGTGGGGTAGCGGGGGTTGAGACCCAGTACTTC. Translated, it gives CASSRGVAGVETQYF. The chain uses TRBV7-2 and TRBJ2-5; 9 nucleotides match TRBD2. Losses at the gene ends were 5 bases for V and 5 bases for J; bases not matched to a gene: 9. This CDR3 contains 15 residues. CDR1 is SGHTA and CDR2 is FQGNSA in the germline V gene. The variable domain in full, completed from reference TRBV7-2 and TRBJ2-5, reads GAGVSQSPSNKVTEKGKDVELRCDPISGHTALYWYRQSLGQGLEFLIYFQGNSAPDKSGLPSDRFSAERTGGSVSTLTIQRTQQEDSAVYLCASSRGVAGVETQYFGPGTRLLVL.

This clonotype was counted between two and nine times. The chain has TRBV27 and TRBJ2-5; D is perhaps TRBD1 (6 bases). CDR3 length equals 13 residues. V was pared by 5 bases and J by 5 bases, with 12 bases between. Germline assignment: CDR1 MNHEY and CDR2 SMNVEV (reference sequence). The CDR3 reads CASSPRGAETQYF. The CDR3, as DNA: TGTGCCAGCAGTCCCAGGGGCGCGGAGACCCAGTACTTC.

In this sample, this clonotype turned up a few times. The chain uses TRBV13 and TRBJ2-5; D is tentatively TRBD1 or TRBD2 (5 bases each). Germline V gene sequence: CDR1 PRHDT, CDR2 FYEKMQ (reference sequence). This CDR3 comprises 14 residues. V was trimmed by 5 bases and J by 3 bases, leaving 13 bases between them. The CDR3 protein is CASSGRDGEETQYF. CDR3 nucleotides: TGTGCCAGCAGCGGCCGGGACGGCGAAGAGACCCAGTACTTC.

The rearrangement links TRBV27 to TRBJ1-2, with 7 positions matching TRBD1. Germline V lookup: CDR1 MNHEY, CDR2 SMNVEV (reference sequence). J lost 5 bases, V lost 6 bases, and 12 bases had no gene match. The CDR3 consists of 15 residues. CDR3 coding DNA: TGTGCCAGCAGCCTAGGACAGGCTCATTTATATGGCTACACCTTC. It is translated as CASSLGQAHLYGYTF.

The V gene is TRBV6-5, the J gene TRBJ2-3; D is perhaps TRBD2 (6 bases). There are 15 residues in the CDR3. Germline V gene data show CDR1 as MNHEY and CDR2 as SVGAGI. V was pared by 0 bases and J by 0 bases, with 7 bases between. CDR3 loop: CASSYSGTSTDTQYF. Here the CDR3 DNA reads TGTGCCAGCAGTTACTCTGGGACTAGCACAGATACGCAGTATTTT.

This clonotype was counted only a few times. The chain carries TRBV3-1 and TRBJ2-5; D perhaps matches TRBD2 (7 bases). The CDR3 has 14 residues. The V end lost 3 bases, the J end lost 3 bases, and 11 bases lay between the germline ends. The germline gives CDR1 LGHDT, CDR2 YNNKEL (reference sequence). The CDR3 sequence is CASSQGGGKETQYF. CDR3 in DNA: TGTGCCAGCAGCCAGGGAGGGGGTAAAGAGACCCAGTACTTC.

This clonotype occurred a few times. The genes are TRBV9 and TRBJ2-7, with TRBD1 as a possible D gene (5 bases). The CDR3 spans 13 residues. Per germline, CDR1 SGDLS and CDR2 YYNGEE. V gave up 0 bases and J gave up 7 bases, with 11 bases separating them. DNA of the CDR3: TGTGCCAGCAGCGTAGGATGGGGCGGAGAGCAGTACTTC. Translated: CASSVGWGGEQYF.

The table lists this clonotype with many counts. This chain connects TRBV20-1 to TRBJ2-4; 9 bases are shared with TRBD2. The J segment lost 9 bases and the V segment lost 6 bases, leaving 18 bases of the junction unmatched. The CDR3 sequence is 16 residues long. CDR1 is DFQATT, CDR2 SNEGSKA, per germline (reference sequence). The CDR3 reads CSARRGLAGAFGIQYF. DNA of the CDR3: TGCAGTGCCCGCCGTGGGTTAGCGGGGGCCTTTGGCATTCAGTACTTC.

The sample holds a few counts of this clonotype. This chain joins TRBV10-1 and TRBJ2-3, with D maybe TRBD2 (6 bases). This CDR3 is built from 16 residues. V dropped 6 bases and J dropped 2 bases, with 18 bases sitting between them. In germline, CDR1 is WNHNN, CDR2 SYGVQD (reference sequence). The CDR3 DNA reads as TGCGCCAGCAGCCCTCGCGAACGGGGGTACACAGATACGCAGTATTTT. Translated: CASSPRERGYTDTQYF.